This T cell receptor (beta chain) was documented in a study of blood T cell repertoires in COVID-19. Overall study context: Spain, Italy and the United States supplied samples that represented acute and convalescent COVID-19. PBMCs, B-cell-depleted T cells, or T cells provided the cDNA or gDNA that made up the material.

Authors' methods: Reference gene primer amplification gave estimated nucleated cell counts. Assay used: immunoSEQ multiplex PCR; TCRdb lists only in-frame clones, some missing. V and J calls plus clone size are reproduced from that table; the DNA served to infer D and trimming. The data contain about 190,000 clones, over 80% of them singletons. Seattle patient enrollment occurred during active infection, with longitudinal follow-up thereafter. The CDR3 runs to 16 residues. Looked up from germline, CDR1 is MNHNS and CDR2 is SASEGT. Trimming removed 7 bases at V and 5 bases at J, with 21 bases between. This chain connects TRBV6-1 to TRBJ1-5, with D tentatively TRBD1 (5 bases). Sequenced sample: peripheral blood. The TCR was taken from an older woman with COVID-19, enrolled during active disease. CDR3 DNA sequence: TGTGCCAGCATTGACCTCCGGGGGGTTGGGGATCAGCCCCAGCATTTT. Protein sequence: CASIDLRGVGDQPQHF.